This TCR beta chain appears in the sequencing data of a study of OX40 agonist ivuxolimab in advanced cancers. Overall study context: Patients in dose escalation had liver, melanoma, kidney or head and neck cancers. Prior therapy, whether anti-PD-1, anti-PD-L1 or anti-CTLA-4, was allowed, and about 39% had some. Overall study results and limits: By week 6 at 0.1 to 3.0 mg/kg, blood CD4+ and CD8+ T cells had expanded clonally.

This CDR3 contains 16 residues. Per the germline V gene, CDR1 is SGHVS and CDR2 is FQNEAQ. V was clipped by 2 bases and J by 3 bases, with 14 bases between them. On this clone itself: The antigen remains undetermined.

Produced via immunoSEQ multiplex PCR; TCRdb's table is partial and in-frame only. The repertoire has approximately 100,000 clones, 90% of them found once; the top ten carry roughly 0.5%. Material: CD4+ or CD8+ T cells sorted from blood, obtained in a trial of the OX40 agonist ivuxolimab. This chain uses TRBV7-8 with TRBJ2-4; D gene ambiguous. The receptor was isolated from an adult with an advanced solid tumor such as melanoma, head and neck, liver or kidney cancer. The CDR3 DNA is TGTGCCAGCAGCTTAAATTCCCCGGAAATCAAAAACATTCAGTACTTC. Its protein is CASSLNSPEIKNIQYF. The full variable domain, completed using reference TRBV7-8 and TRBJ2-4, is GAGVSQSPRYKVAKRGQDVALRCDPISGHVSLFWYQQALGQGPEFLTYFQNEAQLDKSGLPSDRFFAERPEGSVSTLKIQRTQQEDSAVYLCASSLNSPEIKNIQYFGAGTRLSVL.